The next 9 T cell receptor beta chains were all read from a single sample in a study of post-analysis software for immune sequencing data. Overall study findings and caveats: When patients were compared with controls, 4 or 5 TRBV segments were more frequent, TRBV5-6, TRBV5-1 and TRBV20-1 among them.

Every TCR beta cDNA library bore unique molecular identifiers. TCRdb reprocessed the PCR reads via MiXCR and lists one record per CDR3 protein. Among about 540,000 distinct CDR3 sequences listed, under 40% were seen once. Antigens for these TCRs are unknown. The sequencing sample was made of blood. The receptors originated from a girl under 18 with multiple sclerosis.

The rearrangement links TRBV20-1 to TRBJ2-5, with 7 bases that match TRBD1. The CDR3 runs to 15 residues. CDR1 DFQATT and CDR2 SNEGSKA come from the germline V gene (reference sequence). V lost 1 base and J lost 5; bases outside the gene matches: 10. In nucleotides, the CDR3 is TGCAGTGCTAGAGGCCAGACAGGGATGCTGGAGACCCAGTACTTC. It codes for CSARGQTGMLETQYF.

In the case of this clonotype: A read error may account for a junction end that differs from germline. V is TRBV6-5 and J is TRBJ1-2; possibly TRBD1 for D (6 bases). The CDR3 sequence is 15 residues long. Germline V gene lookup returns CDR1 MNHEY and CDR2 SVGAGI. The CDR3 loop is CASSPLPTGNYSYTF. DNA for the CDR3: TGTGCCAGCAGTCCACTGCCGACAGGAAACTATAGCTACACCTTC.

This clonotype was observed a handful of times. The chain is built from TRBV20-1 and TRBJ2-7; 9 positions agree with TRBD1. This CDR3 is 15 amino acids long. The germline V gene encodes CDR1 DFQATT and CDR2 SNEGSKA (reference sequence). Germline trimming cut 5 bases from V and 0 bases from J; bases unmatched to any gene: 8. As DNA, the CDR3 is TGCAGTGCTCCGTCTCCGGGACAGGGCTCCTACGAGCAGTACTTC. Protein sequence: CSAPSPGQGSYEQYF.

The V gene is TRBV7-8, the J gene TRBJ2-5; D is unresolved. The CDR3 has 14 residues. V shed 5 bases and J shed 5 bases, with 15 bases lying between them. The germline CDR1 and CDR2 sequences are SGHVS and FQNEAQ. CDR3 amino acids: CASSPPPGWETQYF. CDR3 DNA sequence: TGTGCCAGCAGCCCGCCCCCGGGCTGGGAGACCCAGTACTTC.

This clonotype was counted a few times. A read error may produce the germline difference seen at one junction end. CDR3 DNA sequence: TGTGCCAGCAGCTTAGATAGCGAGACCCAGTACTTC. Encoded protein: CASSLDSETQYF. The rearrangement joins TRBV5-1 to TRBJ2-5; D unclear. There are 12 residues in the CDR3. Germline values: CDR1 SGHRS, CDR2 YFSETQ.

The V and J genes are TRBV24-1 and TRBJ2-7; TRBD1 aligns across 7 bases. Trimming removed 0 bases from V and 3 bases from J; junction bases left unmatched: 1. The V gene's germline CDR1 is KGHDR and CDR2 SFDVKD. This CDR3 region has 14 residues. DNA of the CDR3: TGTGCCACCAGTGATTTGGACAGGGACTACGAGCAGTACTTC. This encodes CATSDLDRDYEQYF.

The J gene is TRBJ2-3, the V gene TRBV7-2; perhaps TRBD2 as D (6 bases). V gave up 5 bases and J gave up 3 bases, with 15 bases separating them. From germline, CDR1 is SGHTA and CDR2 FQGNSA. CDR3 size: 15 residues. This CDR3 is CASSLGGAETDTQYF. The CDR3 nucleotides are TGTGCCAGCAGCCTCGGAGGGGCCGAAACAGATACGCAGTATTTT.

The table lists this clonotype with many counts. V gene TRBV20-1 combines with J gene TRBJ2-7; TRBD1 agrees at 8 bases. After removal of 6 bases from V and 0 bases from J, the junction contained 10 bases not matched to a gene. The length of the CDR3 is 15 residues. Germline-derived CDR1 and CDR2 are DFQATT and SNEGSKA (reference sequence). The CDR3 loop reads CSAGGQGANSYEQYF. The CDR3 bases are TGCAGTGCAGGGGGGCAGGGGGCGAACTCCTACGAGCAGTACTTC.

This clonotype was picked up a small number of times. The CDR3 nucleotides read TGTGCCAGCAGTTACTCTCCGAAAGCTGGCTACACCTTC. It encodes CASSYSPKAGYTF. The chain joins TRBV6-5 to TRBJ1-2; D gene unclear. This CDR3 spans 13 amino acids. The germline V and J ends were trimmed by 0 bases and 7 bases, with 9 bases remaining between them. Per the germline V gene, CDR1 is MNHEY and CDR2 is SVGAGI.